This entry describes one T cell receptor beta chain. These data come from a study of T-cell reconstitution after alpha-beta-depleted transplantation in children. The authors prepared the TCRbeta library with unique molecular identifiers. TCRdb recomputed calls from the PCR reads with MiXCR, one row per CDR3 protein. This sample yields some 300,000 distinct CDR3 sequences, of which 9% to 12% are seen a single time; roughly 2.5% belongs to the top ten. The CDR3 totals 14 residues. The germline V gene has CDR1 SGHVS and CDR2 FNYEAQ. V was shortened by 1 base and J by 2 bases, with 8 bases between the two germline ends.

Specimen: PBMCs from the stem cell graft donor, collected from the stem cell graft. The receptor comes from a human donor who donated a stem cell graft to a child with acute lymphoblastic leukemia. This chain uses TRBV7-6 with TRBJ1-2; D gene ambiguous. The CDR3 DNA follows: TGTGCCAGCAGCTTAGAATCGGGGAACTATGGCTACACCTTC. Translating gives CASSLESGNYGYTF. The complete variable domain, with remaining parts taken from reference TRBV7-6 and TRBJ1-2, reads GAGVSQSPRYKVTKRGQDVALRCDPISGHVSLYWYRQALGQGPEFLTYFNYEAQQDKSGLPNDRFSAERPEGSISTLTIQRTEQRDSAMYRCASSLESGNYGYTFGSGTRLTVV.